The 13 T cell receptor beta chains listed next were all sequenced from one sample in a study of identical twins. TCRdb passed the 5' RACE reads through MiXCR, listing each CDR3 protein once. The sample holds a few hundred thousand distinct CDR3 sequences, around 24% seen once. The same sample was also used in a study of T cells expressing NK-cell markers.

Sequenced material: CD4+ T cells sorted from blood. Receptors were obtained from a woman under 30 in good health.

This clonotype was observed many times. CDR3 loop: CSALRYRIDEQYF. The CDR3 nucleotides read TGCAGTGCTCTACGCTACCGAATCGACGAGCAGTACTTC. This rearrangement joins TRBV20-1 to TRBJ2-7, with D unclear. Trimming took off 5 bases at V and 5 bases at J, with 16 bases between the two ends. The CDR3 has 13 amino acids. CDR1 and CDR2 (germline): DFQATT, SNEGSKA (reference sequence).

This clonotype was seen more than once but under ten times. This chain joins TRBV9 and TRBJ2-4; D might be TRBD2 (5 bases). The CDR3 is made up of 13 amino acids. From germline, CDR1 is SGDLS and CDR2 YYNGEE. V shed 0 bases and J shed 8 bases, with 9 bases lying between them. The CDR3 DNA follows: TGTGCCAGCAGCGTAGCTCCCGGGGACATTCAGTACTTC. Amino acids: CASSVAPGDIQYF.

In its sample, this clonotype was seen a few times. The chain links TRBV12-3 or TRBV12-4 to TRBJ2-1; D perhaps matches TRBD2 (5 bases). CDR3 size: 14 residues. Trimming stripped 5 bases from V and 7 bases from J, with 15 bases between. The CDR3 DNA reads as TGTGCCAGCAGTCCCACTAGGCGCCGGAATGAGCAGTTCTTC. It is translated as CASSPTRRRNEQFF.

The gene calls are TRBV14 and TRBJ2-1; D is unresolved. The CDR3 runs 13 residues. Germline CDR1 reads SGHDN; CDR2 reads FVKESK. Trimming cost V 2 bases and J 8 bases, with 10 bases left between them. For the CDR3, the DNA is TGTGCCAGCAGCCAATCAGCTGGGGATGAGCAGTTCTTC. Protein: CASSQSAGDEQFF.

The chain is built from TRBV7-8 and TRBJ2-1; D is possibly TRBD2 (6 bases). The CDR3 totals 15 residues. The germline V and J ends were trimmed by 1 base and 5 bases, with 12 bases remaining between them. Looked up from germline, CDR1 is SGHVS and CDR2 is FQNEAQ. For the CDR3, the DNA is TGTGCCAGCAGCTTAGTACTAGCTGCGCACAATGAGCAGTTCTTC. Protein sequence: CASSLVLAAHNEQFF.

This clonotype was detected only a few times. The chain recombines TRBV5-1 with TRBJ2-3; 10 bases line up with TRBD1. V was pared by 4 bases and J by 4 bases, with 6 bases of the junction left unmatched. The CDR3 extends over 15 amino acids. CDR1 and CDR2 from the germline V gene are SGHRS and YFSETQ. The CDR3 is CASSGQGVGADTQYF. The CDR3 nucleotides read TGCGCCAGCAGCGGACAGGGGGTCGGAGCAGATACGCAGTATTTT.

There are a few counts of this clonotype. The chain combines TRBV10-3 with TRBJ2-1; 9 bases are shared with TRBD2. The J segment lost 0 bases and the V segment lost 3 bases, leaving 12 bases of the junction unmatched. The V gene's germline CDR1 is ENHRY and CDR2 SYGVKD. The CDR3 spans 19 residues. The CDR3 region is CAISDTGSGGRSSYNEQFF. The DNA for the CDR3 is TGTGCCATCAGTGACACGGGTAGCGGGGGCCGGAGCTCCTACAATGAGCAGTTCTTC.

This clonotype was seen only a few times. V is TRBV20-1 and J is TRBJ1-4; D is possibly TRBD1 (6 bases). The V gene's germline CDR1 is DFQATT and CDR2 SNEGSKA (reference sequence). V was trimmed by 5 bases and J by 6 bases, leaving 16 bases between them. CDR3 length equals 14 residues. This CDR3 is CSAQTGMEYEKLFF. The DNA for the CDR3 is TGCAGTGCTCAAACAGGGATGGAGTATGAAAAACTGTTTTTT.

This clonotype was seen only a few times. J is TRBJ2-3 and V is TRBV20-1, with TRBD2 identical over 11 bases. After removal of 5 bases from V and 1 base from J, the junction contained 5 bases not matched to a gene. CDR1 and CDR2 (germline): DFQATT, SNEGSKA (reference sequence). The CDR3 covers 15 residues. The CDR3 region has the DNA TGCAGTGCTGCTACGGGACTAGCGGGCACAGATACGCAGTATTTT. This codes for CSAATGLAGTDTQYF.

As to this clonotype: A clone one base away is much larger, so this may be a read error. This chain uses TRBV6-1 with TRBJ1-1; no definite D call. There are 13 residues in the CDR3. The germline V gene encodes CDR1 MNHNS and CDR2 SASEGT. Trimming took off 6 bases at V and 1 base at J, with 9 bases between the two ends. The CDR3 DNA reads as TGTGCCAGCAGACCCGGGCCGAACACTGAAGCTTTCTTT. This translates into CASRPGPNTEAFF.

This clonotype has just a few counts. V is TRBV5-1 and J is TRBJ2-1, with a tentative D call TRBD1 (6 bases). V was pared by 4 bases and J by 1 base, with 15 bases between. The CDR3 consists of 16 residues. Germline V gives CDR1 SGHRS, CDR2 YFSETQ. CDR3 coding DNA: TGCGCCAGCAGCGGGGGCGGGTATTGGTCCTACAATGAGCAGTTCTTC. Its translation is CASSGGGYWSYNEQFF. The full variable domain, its missing parts supplied by reference TRBV5-1 and TRBJ2-1, is KAGVTQTPRYLIKTRGQQVTLSCSPISGHRSVSWYQQTPGQGLQFLFEYFSETQRNKGNFPGRFSGRQFSNSRSEMNVSTLELGDSALYLCASSGGGYWSYNEQFFGPGTRLTVL.

V and J are TRBV3-1 and TRBJ2-2, with 8 bases matching TRBD2. Germline values: CDR1 LGHDT, CDR2 YNNKEL (reference sequence). The J segment lost 8 bases and the V segment lost 1 base, leaving 3 bases of the junction unmatched. The CDR3 runs to 14 residues. The CDR3 DNA sequence: TGTGCCAGCAGCCAAGCGGGGGGGCCTGGGGAGCTGTTTTTT. Its protein product is CASSQAGGPGELFF.

This clonotype was recorded only once. V usage is TRBV20-1 and J usage is TRBJ2-5; tentative D call: TRBD2 (7 bases). The CDR3 is 12 residues long. Trimming took 3 bases from V and 7 from J, leaving 12 bases between them. Germline V gene lookup returns CDR1 DFQATT and CDR2 SNEGSKA (reference sequence). CDR3 in DNA: TGCAGTGCTAGCGGGGGGCCGGGGACCCAGTACTTC. This translates into CSASGGPGTQYF.